This T cell receptor (beta chain) stems from a study of T cell responses to AZD1222 COVID-19 vaccine. Findings and caveats of the study: Spike-specific TCR breadth and depth both grew after two AZD1222 doses.

The CDR3 totals 17 residues. V trimming: 4 bases; J trimming: 0 bases; junction bases outside the gene matches: 12. The germline gives CDR1 SGHRS, CDR2 YFSETQ. In regard to this clone: Its cognate antigen is unknown.

Profiling relied on immunoSEQ multiplex PCR, and the TCRdb table lists in-frame clones only, not all of them. The repertoire includes 70,000 to 90,000 clones, roughly nine tenths of them detected once, and around 3% sits in the top ten. The chain couples TRBV5-1 to TRBJ1-1; 7 bases match TRBD1. The sequenced sample was peripheral blood, obtained on day 0 of AZD1222 vaccination. The clonotype originates from an adult in good health. CDR3 in DNA: TGCGCCAGCAGCAACCTTGGGGGACAGCTATTGAACACTGAAGCTTTCTTT. As protein: CASSNLGGQLLNTEAFF.